These 9 T cell receptor beta chains share one sample of origin, sequenced in a study of beta chain features in type 1 diabetes. Expressed TCRB transcripts were sequenced after all isolated RNA was converted to cDNA. Assay used: immunoSEQ multiplex PCR; TCRdb lists only in-frame clones, some missing. The sample yields nearly 350,000 clones, less than 9.5% seen once. The sample consisted of central memory CD4+ T cells from blood. These receptor sequences come from a woman aged 18-29 years in good health.

V gene TRBV5-4 combines with J gene TRBJ1-1, with a tentative D call TRBD1 (6 bases). Germline-derived CDR1 and CDR2 are SGHNT and YYREEE (reference sequence). The V and J ends lost 3 bases and 2 bases respectively, with 14 bases between them. This CDR3 is built from 15 residues. The CDR3 here is CASSSPGTSNTEAFF. CDR3 coding DNA: TGTGCCAGCAGCTCGCCCGGGACATCTAACACTGAAGCTTTCTTT.

V gene TRBV2 combines with J gene TRBJ2-4; D may be TRBD1 (5 bases). The germline V and J ends were trimmed by 2 bases and 6 bases, with 14 bases remaining between them. The CDR3 contains 15 residues. CDR1 is SNHLY and CDR2 is FYNNEI in the germline V gene. The DNA for the CDR3 is TGTGCCAGCAGTGAACGGTCTGGGGCGAGAAACATTCAGTACTTC. As protein: CASSERSGARNIQYF.

A few counts support this clone. The V gene is TRBV10-3, the J gene TRBJ1-3; TRBD1 is a possible D gene (6 bases). This CDR3 spans 15 amino acids. The germline CDR1 and CDR2 sequences are ENHRY and SYGVKD. V lost 3 bases to trimming and J lost 0 bases, with 9 bases between them. This CDR3 reads CAISDGGSSGNTIYF. CDR3 bases: TGTGCCATCAGTGACGGGGGCAGCTCTGGAAACACCATATATTTT.

This clone was counted between two and nine times. The V gene is TRBV2, the J gene TRBJ2-1, with TRBD2 identical over 10 bases. This CDR3 comprises 15 residues. The germline V gene has CDR1 SNHLY and CDR2 FYNNEI. The trim removed 3 bases at V and 6 bases at J, leaving 5 bases unmatched. The DNA for the CDR3 is TGTGCCAGCAGTGACAGACTAGCGGGCATCAATGAGCAGTTCTTC. Translated: CASSDRLAGINEQFF.

This clone was recorded a few times. This sequence joins TRBV2 and TRBJ2-7, with TRBD1 as a possible D gene (5 bases). The CDR3 consists of 12 residues. Germline CDR1 SNHLY, CDR2 FYNNEI. Trimming took off 2 bases at V and 4 bases at J, with 6 bases between the two ends. The CDR3 is CASSEQGYEQYF. In nucleotides, the CDR3 is TGTGCCAGCAGTGAACAGGGTTACGAGCAGTACTTC.

This clone was seen more than once but under ten times. The chain links TRBV15 to TRBJ2-5; 12 nucleotides line up with TRBD1. V was clipped by 1 base and J by 4 bases; unmatched bases: 4. CDR1 LNHNV and CDR2 YYDKDF come from the germline V gene (reference sequence). The CDR3 sequence is 16 residues long. The DNA of the CDR3 is TGTGCCACCAGCAGAGGGGGACAGGGGGCTTTAGAGACCCAGTACTTC. Protein: CATSRGGQGALETQYF.

The chain employs TRBV7-2 and TRBJ2-3; 8 bases line up with TRBD1. The junction had 17 bases not matched to a gene; V was cut back by 1 base and J by 11 bases. The CDR3 is made up of 17 amino acids. CDR1 is SGHTA and CDR2 is FQGNSA in the germline V gene. CDR3 region: CASSLVTGASFGSMQYF. The CDR3 nucleotides are TGTGCCAGCAGCTTAGTGACAGGGGCCTCATTCGGATCGATGCAGTATTTT.

The CDR3 DNA is TGTGCCAGCAGCTTGCAGGTCAGACGGGGCACAGATACGCAGTATTTT. Its protein product is CASSLQVRRGTDTQYF. The V and J genes are TRBV5-5 and TRBJ2-3; unclear D gene. The ends were cut back, 1 base at V and 1 base at J, with 13 bases in the middle. CDR1 and CDR2 from the germline V gene are SGHKS and YYEKEE (reference sequence). This CDR3 is built from 16 residues.

V gene TRBV9 combines with J gene TRBJ1-5; D remains ambiguous. Germline V lookup: CDR1 SGDLS, CDR2 YYNGEE. V lost 0 bases, J lost 7 bases, and 8 bases lay in between. The CDR3 length is 13 residues. Written as DNA, the CDR3 is TGTGCCAGCAGCGTAGACGTGAAACAGCCCCAGCATTTT. This translates into CASSVDVKQPQHF.